This TCR beta chain is from a study of blood T cell repertoires in COVID-19. Across the whole study: The cDNA or gDNA used as material had been derived from T cells, B-cell-depleted T cells, or PBMCs.

The repertoire was sequenced with immunoSEQ multiplex PCR; TCRdb's copy has only in-frame clones and lacks some. This repertoire shows 200,000 to 300,000 clones, 83% found once; its top ten account for around 3.5%. The junction had 5 bases not matched to a gene; V was cut back by 2 bases and J by 8 bases. This CDR3 has 14 amino acids. Germline V gives CDR1 GTSNPN, CDR2 SVGIG (reference sequence). The source of this sequence is a woman between 40 and 55 years old who had been exposed to COVID-19. Sequencing input: PBMCs or T cells enriched from blood (not recorded which). The chain recombines TRBV30 with TRBJ1-6, with 8 bases identical to TRBD1. CDR3 residues: CAWSSQGADSPLHF. Written as DNA, the CDR3 is TGTGCCTGGAGTAGCCAGGGGGCTGATTCACCCCTCCACTTT.